Below, one T cell receptor beta chain is given with its context. The CDR3 is 14 residues long. Per the germline V gene, CDR1 is LGHNT and CDR2 is FRNRAP. V lost 1 base, J lost 2 bases, and 6 bases lay in between. Assay: immunoSEQ multiplex PCR; the TCRdb copy retains only in-frame clones and omits some. The sample shows around 380,000 clones, more than 70% of them seen only once. The sample comes from a study of blood T cell repertoires in COVID-19. Study at large: PBMCs, B-cell-depleted T cells, or T cells were the source of the cDNA or gDNA that made up the material.

Across 24 US areas, participants ranged in age from about 18 to 89 years. The J gene is TRBJ1-3, the V gene TRBV12-5; unclear D gene. This sequence originates from a man aged 25 to 45 who had recovered from COVID-19. Sequenced: PBMCs or T cells enriched from blood (not recorded which). The CDR3 DNA is TGTGCTAGTGGTTTGGGCAGTCCTGGAAACACCATATATTTT. Translated, it gives CASGLGSPGNTIYF.